Listed below are T cell receptor beta chains from one sample, sequenced in a study of monozygotic twins with inflammatory bowel disease. TCRdb re-called the 5' RACE reads; one entry per CDR3 protein, DNA not given. The record lists fewer than 400,000 distinct CDR3 sequences, of which the ten most abundant hold more than 4.5%. The sample consisted of blood. These receptors were taken from a human donor with ulcerative colitis or Crohn's disease, or a healthy co-twin of an affected twin (not recorded which). Both conserved end residues are part of each CDR3. Each record gives: V gene, J gene, CDR3 protein.

TRBV5-1	TRBJ2-7	CASSLGGGASYEQYF
TRBV28	TRBJ2-7	CPSSLRGEQYF
TRBV20-1	TRBJ2-7	CSAMGTRSYEQYF
TRBV7-9	TRBJ2-7	CASSLLTGTGFYEQYF
TRBV6-2/TRBV6-3	TRBJ2-1	CASSTSQRTSGTDHNEQFF
TRBV9	TRBJ1-5	CASSESPGSNQPQHF
TRBV12-3/TRBV12-4	TRBJ2-1	CASSERDLFNEQFF
TRBV18	TRBJ2-1	CASSGGGKNEQFF
TRBV4-2	TRBJ2-3	CASSPRLAGASDTQYF
TRBV28	TRBJ1-2	CASILYRTGGASTYGYTF
TRBV19	TRBJ1-5	CASSIGGGVSNQPQHF
TRBV27	TRBJ2-3	CASSAYRGRMDTQYF
TRBV9	TRBJ2-3	CASSSPGTGYTDTQYF
TRBV7-2	TRBJ1-2	CASILGSGQNYGYTF
TRBV12-3/TRBV12-4	TRBJ2-3	CASSFSPAGSTDTQYF
TRBV6-6	TRBJ1-1	CASSYAPGGEAFF
TRBV15	TRBJ2-7	CATSRDGTSGAYEQYF
TRBV5-1	TRBJ2-2	CASSFLTGGGAGELFF
TRBV7-9	TRBJ2-1	CASSPPGQSTGEQFF
TRBV5-1	TRBJ2-7	CASSNLGQGVSPQYF
TRBV27	TRBJ1-4	CASSRHGANEKLFF
TRBV7-2	TRBJ1-3	CASSLAFGLGNTIYF
TRBV12-3/TRBV12-4	TRBJ1-1	CASRTTASEAFF
TRBV4-2	TRBJ1-1	CASSQEEGALNTEAFF
TRBV12-3/TRBV12-4	TRBJ2-1	CASSLERFEQFF
TRBV5-4	TRBJ2-7	CASSLSVPRGYEQYF
TRBV12-3/TRBV12-4	TRBJ2-1	CASSRLEGLYNEQFF
TRBV6-1	TRBJ2-2	CASKTSLLNTGELFF
TRBV7-2	TRBJ1-5	CASSLAPGPNQPQHF
TRBV4-2	TRBJ2-1	CASSQVVLWNEQFF
TRBV6-5	TRBJ1-5	CASSYSRRDNQPQHF
TRBV2	TRBJ2-3	CASTLGLGVTDTQYF
TRBV11-2	TRBJ1-2	CASSILRGPRRQGGYTF
TRBV12-3/TRBV12-4	TRBJ2-7	CASSLETSGPFSSYEQYF
TRBV30	TRBJ1-6	CAWSSRQPNSPLHF
TRBV6-1	TRBJ2-1	CASRGRLAGGRTNEQFF
TRBV15	TRBJ2-2	CATSPGTGIFTGELFF
TRBV2	TRBJ2-7	CASRWESGGEEQYF
TRBV5-1	TRBJ1-2	CASSSSGTGYGYTF
TRBV9	TRBJ2-7	CASSVAGGNGEQYF
TRBV14	TRBJ2-1	CASSLSRGQPQFF
TRBV7-9	TRBJ2-3	CASSQGDRATDTQYF
TRBV3-1	TRBJ2-1	CASSHEGCVNYNEQFF
TRBV3-1	TRBJ1-1	CASSQFPSEAFF
TRBV20-1	TRBJ2-7	CSPIPGSSYEQYF
TRBV19	TRBJ1-2	CASSIGYRQDHYGYTF
TRBV7-8	TRBJ1-1	CASSPHGSGEAFF
TRBV6-2/TRBV6-3	TRBJ1-2	CASRTPTGGRGYTF
TRBV12-3/TRBV12-4	TRBJ2-5	CASSPGTGDETQYF
TRBV24-1	TRBJ2-2	CATSEGGQGTGELFF
TRBV19	TRBJ2-1	CASSRTRYNEQFF
TRBV12-3/TRBV12-4	TRBJ2-6	CASSVGTRGANVLTF
TRBV25-1	TRBJ1-1	CASSGLQEKPEAFF